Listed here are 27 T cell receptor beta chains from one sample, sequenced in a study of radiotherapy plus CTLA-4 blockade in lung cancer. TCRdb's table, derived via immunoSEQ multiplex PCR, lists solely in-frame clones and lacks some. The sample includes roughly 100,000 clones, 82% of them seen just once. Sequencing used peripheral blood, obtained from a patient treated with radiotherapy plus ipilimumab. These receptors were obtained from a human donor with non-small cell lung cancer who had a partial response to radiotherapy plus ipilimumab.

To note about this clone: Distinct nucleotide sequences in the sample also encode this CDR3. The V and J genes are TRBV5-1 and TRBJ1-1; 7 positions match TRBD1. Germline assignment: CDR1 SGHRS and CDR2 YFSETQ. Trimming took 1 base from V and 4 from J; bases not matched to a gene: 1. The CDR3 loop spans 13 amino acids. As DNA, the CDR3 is TGCGCCAGCAGCTTGCCAGGGGGCACTGAAGCTTTCTTT. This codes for CASSLPGGTEAFF.

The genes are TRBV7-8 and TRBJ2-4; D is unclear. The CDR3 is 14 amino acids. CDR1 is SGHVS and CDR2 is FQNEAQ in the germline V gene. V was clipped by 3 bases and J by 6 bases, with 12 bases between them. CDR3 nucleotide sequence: TGTGCCAGCAGCTTGTTCTCCCTTATAAACATTCAGTACTTC. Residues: CASSLFSLINIQYF.

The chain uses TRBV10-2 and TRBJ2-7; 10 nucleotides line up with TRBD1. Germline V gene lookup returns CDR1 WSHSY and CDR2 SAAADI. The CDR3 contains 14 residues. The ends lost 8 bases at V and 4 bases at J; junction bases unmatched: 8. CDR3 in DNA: TGCGCCAGCCGTGGACAGGGGGTTTCTTACGAGCAGTACTTC. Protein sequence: CASRGQGVSYEQYF.

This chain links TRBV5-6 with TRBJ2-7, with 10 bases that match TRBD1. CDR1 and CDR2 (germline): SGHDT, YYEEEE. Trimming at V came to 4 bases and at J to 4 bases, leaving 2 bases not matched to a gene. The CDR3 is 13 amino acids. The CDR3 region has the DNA TGTGCCAGCAGCCGGGACAGGGGTTACGAGCAGTACTTC. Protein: CASSRDRGYEQYF.

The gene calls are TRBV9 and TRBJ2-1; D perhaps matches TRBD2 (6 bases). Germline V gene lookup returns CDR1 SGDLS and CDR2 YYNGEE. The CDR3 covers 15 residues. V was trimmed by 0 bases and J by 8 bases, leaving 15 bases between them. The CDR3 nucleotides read TGTGCCAGCAGCGTAGCTGCACCTTGGGAGGATGAGCAGTTCTTC. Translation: CASSVAAPWEDEQFF.

CDR3 coding DNA: TGTGCCAGCAGCGTAGGGGGCGCCGGCAATGAGCAGTTCTTC. Translated: CASSVGGAGNEQFF. This chain uses TRBV9 with TRBJ2-1, with a possible D match to TRBD1 (5 bases). Germline V gene sequence: CDR1 SGDLS, CDR2 YYNGEE. The CDR3 spans 14 residues. V lost 0 bases and J lost 6, with 10 bases in between.

CDR3 region: CASSLNRGGTGELFF. In DNA form, the CDR3 reads TGCGCCAGCAGCTTGAACAGGGGAGGCACCGGGGAGCTGTTTTTT. This chain links TRBV5-1 with TRBJ2-2, with D possibly TRBD1 on 7 matching bases. The germline V and J ends were trimmed by 1 base and 4 bases, with 11 bases remaining between them. CDR1 SGHRS and CDR2 YFSETQ come from the germline V gene. This CDR3 region has 15 residues. The entire variable domain, with the rest obtained from reference TRBV5-1 and TRBJ2-2, is as follows: KAGVTQTPRYLIKTRGQQVTLSCSPISGHRSVSWYQQTPGQGLQFLFEYFSETQRNKGNFPGRFSGRQFSNSRSEMNVSTLELGDSALYLCASSLNRGGTGELFFGEGSRLTVL.

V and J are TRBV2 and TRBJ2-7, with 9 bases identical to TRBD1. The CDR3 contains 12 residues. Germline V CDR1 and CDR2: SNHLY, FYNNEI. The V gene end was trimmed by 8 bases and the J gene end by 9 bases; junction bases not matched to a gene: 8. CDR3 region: CASRDRVQWQYF. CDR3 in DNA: TGTGCCAGCCGGGACAGGGTCCAGTGGCAGTACTTC.

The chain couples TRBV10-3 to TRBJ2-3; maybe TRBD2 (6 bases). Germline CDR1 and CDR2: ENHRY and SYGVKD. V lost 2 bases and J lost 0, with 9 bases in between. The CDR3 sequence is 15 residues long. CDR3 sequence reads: CAISEEGGSTDTQYF. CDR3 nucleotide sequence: TGTGCCATCAGTGAGGAGGGAGGTAGCACAGATACGCAGTATTTT.

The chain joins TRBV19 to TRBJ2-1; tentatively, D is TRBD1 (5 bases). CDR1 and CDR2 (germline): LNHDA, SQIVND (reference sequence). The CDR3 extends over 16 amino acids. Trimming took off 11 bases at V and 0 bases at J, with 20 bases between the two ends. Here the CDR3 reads CAARPQGSSSYNEQFF. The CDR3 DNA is TGTGCCGCCCGGCCCCAGGGCTCAAGCTCCTACAATGAGCAGTTCTTC.

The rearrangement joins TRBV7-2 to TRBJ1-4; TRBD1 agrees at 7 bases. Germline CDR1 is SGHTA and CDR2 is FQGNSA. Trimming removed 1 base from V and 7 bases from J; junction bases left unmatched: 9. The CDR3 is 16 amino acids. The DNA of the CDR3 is TGTGCCAGCAGCTTAGGAGGGGGCTATGATGTTGAAAAACTGTTTTTT. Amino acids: CASSLGGGYDVEKLFF.

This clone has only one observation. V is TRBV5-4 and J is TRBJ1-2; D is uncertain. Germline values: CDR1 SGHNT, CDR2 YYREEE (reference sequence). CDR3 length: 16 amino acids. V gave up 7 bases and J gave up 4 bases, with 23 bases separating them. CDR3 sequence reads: CASSRIVPGKIYGYTF. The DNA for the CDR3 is TGTGCCAGCTCAAGGATCGTACCAGGAAAGATCTATGGCTACACCTTC.

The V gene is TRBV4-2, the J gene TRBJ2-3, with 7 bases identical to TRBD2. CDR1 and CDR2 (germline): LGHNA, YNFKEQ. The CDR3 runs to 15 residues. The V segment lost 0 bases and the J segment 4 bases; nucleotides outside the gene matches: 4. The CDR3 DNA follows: TGTGCCAGCAGCCAAGAGGCTAGCGGCTCAGATACGCAGTATTTT. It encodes CASSQEASGSDTQYF.

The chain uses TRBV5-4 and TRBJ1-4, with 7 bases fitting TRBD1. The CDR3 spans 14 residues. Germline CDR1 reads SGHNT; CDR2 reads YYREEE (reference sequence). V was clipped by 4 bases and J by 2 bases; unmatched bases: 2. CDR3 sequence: CASSQGVTNEKLFF. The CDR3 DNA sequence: TGTGCCAGCAGCCAGGGGGTGACTAATGAAAAACTGTTTTTT.

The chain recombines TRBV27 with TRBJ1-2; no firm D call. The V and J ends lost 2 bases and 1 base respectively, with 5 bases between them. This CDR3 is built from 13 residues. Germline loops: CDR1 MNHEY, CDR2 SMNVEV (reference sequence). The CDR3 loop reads CASSLSLNYGYTF. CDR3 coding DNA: TGTGCCAGCAGTTTAAGCCTTAACTATGGCTACACCTTC.

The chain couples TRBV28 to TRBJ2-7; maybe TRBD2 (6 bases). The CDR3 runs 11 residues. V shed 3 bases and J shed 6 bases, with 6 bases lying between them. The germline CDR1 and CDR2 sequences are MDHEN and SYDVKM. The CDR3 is CASSLGGEQYF. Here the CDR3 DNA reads TGTGCCAGCAGTTTGGGGGGCGAGCAGTACTTC.

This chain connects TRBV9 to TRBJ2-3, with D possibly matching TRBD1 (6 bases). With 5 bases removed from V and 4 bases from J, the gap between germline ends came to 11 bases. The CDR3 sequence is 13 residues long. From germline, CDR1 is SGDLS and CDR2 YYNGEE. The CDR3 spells CASSVQGPDTQYF. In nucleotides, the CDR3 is TGTGCCAGCAGTGTACAGGGTCCAGATACGCAGTATTTT. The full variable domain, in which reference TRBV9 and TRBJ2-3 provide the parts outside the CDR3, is DSGVTQTPKHLITATGQRVTLRCSPRSGDLSVYWYQQSLDQGLQFLIQYYNGEERAKGNILERFSAQQFPDLHSELNLSSLELGDSALYFCASSVQGPDTQYFGPGTRLTVL.

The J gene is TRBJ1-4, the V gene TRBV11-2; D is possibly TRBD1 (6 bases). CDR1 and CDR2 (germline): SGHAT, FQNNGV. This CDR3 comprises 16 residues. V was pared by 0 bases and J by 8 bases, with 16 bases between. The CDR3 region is CASSLDWEGEREKLFF. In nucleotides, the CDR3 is TGTGCCAGCAGCTTAGATTGGGAGGGGGAGAGGGAAAAACTGTTTTTT.

CDR3 sequence (DNA): TGCAGCGTGGGGACAGGGGTACCGAACACTGAAGCTTTCTTT. It codes for CSVGTGVPNTEAFF. The chain links TRBV29-1 to TRBJ1-1, with 10 bases lining up with TRBD1. V shed 6 bases and J 1 base; nucleotides not matched to a gene: 5. This CDR3 is built from 14 residues. In germline, CDR1 is SQVTM, CDR2 ANQGSEA.

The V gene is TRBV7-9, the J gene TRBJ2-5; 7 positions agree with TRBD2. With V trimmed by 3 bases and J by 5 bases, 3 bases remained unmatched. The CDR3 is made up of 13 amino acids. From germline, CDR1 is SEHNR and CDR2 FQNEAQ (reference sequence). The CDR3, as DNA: TGTGCCAGCAGCTTCACTAGCGAGGAGACCCAGTACTTC. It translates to CASSFTSEETQYF.

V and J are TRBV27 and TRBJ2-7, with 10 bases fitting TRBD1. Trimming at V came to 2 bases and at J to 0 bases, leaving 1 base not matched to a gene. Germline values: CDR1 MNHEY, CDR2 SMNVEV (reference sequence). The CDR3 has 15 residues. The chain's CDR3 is CASSLGTGVSYEQYF. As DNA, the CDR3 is TGTGCCAGCAGTTTAGGGACAGGGGTCTCCTACGAGCAGTACTTC.

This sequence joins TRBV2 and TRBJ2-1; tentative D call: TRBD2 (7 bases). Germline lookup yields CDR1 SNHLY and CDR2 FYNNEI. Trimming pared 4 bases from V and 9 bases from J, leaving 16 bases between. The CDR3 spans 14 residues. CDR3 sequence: CASSGVGGGFEQFF. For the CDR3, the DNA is TGTGCCAGCAGTGGGGTGGGAGGGGGGTTTGAGCAGTTCTTC.

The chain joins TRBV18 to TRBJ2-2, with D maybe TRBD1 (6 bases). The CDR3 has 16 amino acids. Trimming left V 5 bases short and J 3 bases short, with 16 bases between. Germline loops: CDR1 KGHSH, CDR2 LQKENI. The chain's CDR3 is CASSLLQGLDTGELFF. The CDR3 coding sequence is TGTGCCAGCTCATTACTACAGGGTTTGGACACCGGGGAGCTGTTTTTT.

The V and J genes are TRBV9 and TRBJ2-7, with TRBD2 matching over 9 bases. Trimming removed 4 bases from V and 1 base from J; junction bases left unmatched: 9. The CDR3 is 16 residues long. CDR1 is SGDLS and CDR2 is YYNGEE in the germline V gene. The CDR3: CASSPLSGGPSYEQYF. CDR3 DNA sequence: TGTGCCAGCAGCCCCCTGAGCGGGGGGCCGTCCTACGAGCAGTACTTC. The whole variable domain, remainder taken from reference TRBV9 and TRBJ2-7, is DSGVTQTPKHLITATGQRVTLRCSPRSGDLSVYWYQQSLDQGLQFLIQYYNGEERAKGNILERFSAQQFPDLHSELNLSSLELGDSALYFCASSPLSGGPSYEQYFGPGTRLTVT.

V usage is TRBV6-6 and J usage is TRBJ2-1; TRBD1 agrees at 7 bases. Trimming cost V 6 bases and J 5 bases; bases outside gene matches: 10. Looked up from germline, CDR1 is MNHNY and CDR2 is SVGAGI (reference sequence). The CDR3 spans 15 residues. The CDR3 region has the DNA TGTGCCAGCAGGGGGAGACAGGGAAACCACAATGAGCAGTTCTTC. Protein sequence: CASRGRQGNHNEQFF.

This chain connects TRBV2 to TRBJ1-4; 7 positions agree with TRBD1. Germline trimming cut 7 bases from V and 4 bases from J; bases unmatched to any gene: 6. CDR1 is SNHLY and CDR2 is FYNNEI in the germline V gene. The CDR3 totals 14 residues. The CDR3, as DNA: TGTGCCAGCATCCAGGACAGGAATAATGAAAAACTGTTTTTT. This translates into CASIQDRNNEKLFF.

CDR3 in DNA: TGCAGCGTTGAAATCCGACACAGGGACAATGAGCAGTTCTTC. This translates into CSVEIRHRDNEQFF. The rearrangement uses TRBV29-1 and TRBJ2-1, with D possibly matching TRBD1 (6 bases). CDR3 length: 14 residues. Trimming removed 2 bases from V and 5 bases from J, with 13 bases in between. Germline CDR1 reads SQVTM; CDR2 reads ANQGSEA.